This TCR beta chain originates from a study of blood T cell repertoires in COVID-19. Study in general: Spain, Italy and the United States supplied samples that represented acute and convalescent COVID-19. T cells, B-cell-depleted T cells, or PBMCs provided the cDNA or gDNA that served as material.

Authors' methods: Reference gene primers were amplified, and this amplification served to estimate nucleated cell counts. Measured with immunoSEQ multiplex PCR; TCRdb has only the in-frame clones, and not every one. V and J calls and clone size come straight from that table; D and trimming were deduced from the DNA. The top ten clones hold 1.2% of a sample with about 170,000 clones, approximately 85% of them seen once. CDR1 and CDR2 (germline): SGHNT, YENEEA. Trimming at V came to 1 base and at J to 4 bases, leaving 6 bases not matched to a gene. This CDR3 spans 17 amino acids. The sample taken for sequencing was peripheral blood. This TCR derives from a man aged 55 to 70 who had recovered from COVID-19. The chain recombines TRBV11-3 with TRBJ2-3; 12 bases are a match to TRBD2. The DNA of the CDR3 is TGTGCCAGCAGCTTAGGGTCGACTAGCGGGGGCGCAGATACGCAGTATTTT. Its translation is CASSLGSTSGGADTQYF.